This T cell receptor beta chain was recorded in a study of regulatory T cells in long-lasting Graves disease. This clonotype was counted many times. Its cognate antigen is unknown. Relying on iRepertoire HTBI primers and Arm-PCR of CDR3 regions, the team built TCR beta libraries. TCRdb recomputed calls from the multiplex PCR reads with MiXCR, one row per CDR3 protein. Among around 430,000 distinct CDR3 sequences listed, less than 25% were seen once. Time point noted: persistent/refractory GD, antithyroid drugs over 5 years with positive TRAb. PBMC RNA was the source of the TCR library. Study outcomes and limitations: Persistent patients had more shared public clonotypes (roughly 2,500) than new patients (approximately 970). Under persistent disease, TRBV28, TRBJ1-2 and TRBJ2-5 were used preferentially.

Looked up from germline, CDR1 is MDHEN and CDR2 is SYDVKM. CDR3 length: 16 amino acids. Unmatched junction bases numbered 0, after V lost 2 bases and J lost 2 bases. Sequences were derived from peripheral blood mononuclear cells (PBMCs), sampled when the disease was refractory, from a patient treated with antithyroid drugs. The TCR comes from a female donor with Graves disease. This rearrangement joins TRBV28 to TRBJ2-6; 10 bases agree with TRBD2. CDR3 residues: CASSLSGRAGANVLTF. The CDR3 DNA sequence: TGTGCCAGCAGTTTAAGCGGGAGGGCTGGGGCCAACGTCCTGACTTTC.